This T cell receptor (beta chain) was sequenced during a study of blood T cell repertoires in COVID-19. Assay used: immunoSEQ multiplex PCR; TCRdb lists only in-frame clones, some missing. Of around 280,000 clones listed, around 89% were seen once; the top ten hold 1.7%. V was pared by 4 bases and J by 1 base, with 11 bases between. This CDR3 spans 16 amino acids. Germline CDR1 LGHDT, CDR2 YNNKEL (reference sequence). The chain recombines TRBV3-1 (or the pseudogene TRBV3-2) with TRBJ2-6, with D perhaps matching TRBD2 (5 bases). The sequenced material came from PBMCs or T cells enriched from blood (not recorded which). The sequence came from a woman aged 18-29 years with acute COVID-19. CDR3 in amino acids: CASSRHEGSGANVLTF. The CDR3 nucleotides read TGTGCCAGCAGCCGACACGAGGGATCTGGGGCCAACGTCCTGACTTTC.